The source of this TCR beta chain is a study of monozygotic twins with inflammatory bowel disease. For both chains, the TCRalpha and TCRbeta cDNA went through two nested PCRs of approximately 16 and 10 cycles. TCRdb reworked the 5' RACE reads into one entry per CDR3 protein, no DNA. This sample lists about 160,000 distinct CDR3 sequences; its ten largest clones have around 2.4%. About this clonotype itself: Its target is unknown.

The CDR3 consists of 15 residues. CDR1 is KGHSY, CDR2 FQNENV, per germline. Study-wide points: Other individuals had fewer clonotypes in common with IBD patients than with healthy twins, especially with disease activity.

Researchers isolated total RNA from whole blood without sorting T cells. The rearrangement uses TRBV16 and TRBJ2-3; TCRdb's assignment of TRBD1 cannot be checked, as there is no DNA. This receptor was identified in a human donor with ulcerative colitis or Crohn's disease, or a healthy co-twin of an affected twin (not recorded which). The sequencing input was blood. CDR3: CASSQWRGQEDTQYF.